A single sample gave rise to the 13 T cell receptor beta chains below, sequenced in a study of patients and donors after allogeneic stem cell transplantation. TCRdb reanalysed the RT-PCR reads using MiXCR and keeps one entry per CDR3 protein. The repertoire has some 150,000 distinct CDR3 sequences, 30% to 45% of them found once; the top ten carry 50%. Specimen: blood, either unsorted or a sorted T cell fraction (not recorded which). The receptors derive from a human donor who was either an allogeneic HSCT recipient or a stem cell or donor lymphocyte infusion donor (not recorded which). It is not recorded whose cells these are; they may come from a transplant donor.

Only a few counts were recorded for this clonotype. The V and J genes are TRBV27 and TRBJ2-1; 12 bases are shared with TRBD1. Losses at the gene ends were 2 bases for V and 2 bases for J; bases not matched to a gene: 10. The CDR3 extends over 19 amino acids. Germline-derived CDR1 and CDR2 are MNHEY and SMNVEV (reference sequence). The CDR3, as DNA: TGTGCCAGCAGTTTAAGGGCTCTGGGGACAGGGGGCACCTACAATGAGCAGTTCTTC. Amino acids: CASSLRALGTGGTYNEQFF.

This chain joins TRBV5-5 and TRBJ1-1; a possible D gene is TRBD1 (6 bases). The ends were cut back, 0 bases at V and 4 bases at J, with 10 bases in the middle. The CDR3 is 14 amino acids. CDR1 is SGHKS, CDR2 YYEKEE, per germline (reference sequence). This CDR3 reads CASSLVLGGTEAFF. The DNA of the CDR3 is TGTGCCAGCAGCTTGGTGTTAGGGGGCACTGAAGCTTTCTTT.

The gene calls are TRBV9 and TRBJ1-2; D unresolved. The CDR3 runs to 14 residues. CDR1 and CDR2 from the germline V gene are SGDLS and YYNGEE. Trimming shortened V by 1 base and J by 4 bases, and 11 bases separated the two germline ends. CDR3 amino acids: CASSVSGLAYGYTF. The CDR3 DNA follows: TGTGCCAGCAGCGTATCGGGCCTCGCCTATGGCTACACCTTC.

This clonotype was observed a few times. DNA of the CDR3: TGTGCCAGCAGCGAGTTCCTAGCGGGGGCTCACACCGGGGAGCTGTTTTTT. It codes for CASSEFLAGAHTGELFF. The chain couples TRBV21-1 to TRBJ2-2; TRBD2, as called in the table, went unchecked against the DNA. TRBV21-1 is a pseudogene segment. CDR3 size: 17 residues.

J is TRBJ2-1 and V is TRBV20-1; D is ambiguous. The V end was cut by 5 bases, the J end by 8 bases, with 19 bases between. Germline values: CDR1 DFQATT, CDR2 SNEGSKA (reference sequence). This CDR3 has 14 residues. The chain's CDR3 is CSARLGHRVDEQFF. CDR3 sequence (DNA): TGCAGTGCTCGATTGGGTCACCGAGTCGATGAGCAGTTCTTC.

CDR3 region: CASSQEGRVNEKLFF. Here the CDR3 DNA reads TGCGCCAGCAGCCAAGAAGGTAGAGTTAATGAAAAACTGTTTTTT. This rearrangement joins TRBV4-3 to TRBJ1-4; no firm D call. The CDR3 covers 15 residues. Germline values: CDR1 LGHNA, CDR2 YSLEER. V lost 0 bases, J lost 4 bases, and 9 bases lay in between.

The sample holds a few counts of this clonotype. The rearrangement uses TRBV6-2 or TRBV6-3 and TRBJ1-1, with D uncertain. The CDR3 has 16 amino acids. CDR1 and CDR2 from the germline V gene are MNHEY and SVGEGT. V was clipped by 6 bases and J by 1 base, with 18 bases between them. The CDR3 bases are TGTGCCAGCAGCCACGCTGGGCACTTAAAGAACACTGAAGCTTTCTTT. Amino acid sequence: CASSHAGHLKNTEAFF.

This clonotype showed up just a few times. The V and J genes are TRBV15 and TRBJ1-1; 7 bases map to TRBD1. J gave up 1 base and V 6 bases, and 2 bases lay outside the gene matches. Germline V CDR1 and CDR2: LNHNV, YYDKDF (reference sequence). The CDR3 spans 13 residues. CDR3 loop: CATSPGGNTEAFF. The CDR3 DNA follows: TGTGCCACCAGTCCAGGGGGGAACACTGAAGCTTTCTTT.

This clonotype has just a few counts. The chain is built from TRBV4-2 and TRBJ1-2; no clear D gene. Trimming left V 5 bases short and J 12 bases short, with 22 bases between. The CDR3 consists of 14 residues. Germline-derived CDR1 and CDR2 are LGHNA and YNFKEQ. The CDR3 here is CASSFYMTEGSHTF. The CDR3 DNA reads as TGTGCCAGCAGCTTCTATATGACCGAAGGGTCACACACCTTC.

The V call is TRBV12-3 or TRBV12-4, the J call TRBJ1-5; 8 nucleotides agree with TRBD1. This CDR3 is 14 amino acids long. V lost 5 bases, J lost 5 bases, and 5 bases stayed unmatched. CDR3 sequence (DNA): TGTGCCAGCAGTAAACAGGGGGAGGATCAGCCCCAGCATTTT. Translating it yields CASSKQGEDQPQHF.

The chain has TRBV7-2 and TRBJ2-1; D ambiguous. Germline V gene sequence: CDR1 SGHTA, CDR2 FQGNSA. V shed 8 bases and J shed 6 bases, with 14 bases lying between them. The CDR3 runs to 13 residues. As DNA, the CDR3 is TGTGCCAGCGAGTCCCTTATTACCAATGAGCAGTTCTTC. Translation: CASESLITNEQFF. The variable domain in full, with the rest retrieved from reference TRBV7-2 and TRBJ2-1, is GAGVSQSPSNKVTEKGKDVELRCDPISGHTALYWYRQSLGQGLEFLIYFQGNSAPDKSGLPSDRFSAERTGGSVSTLTIQRTQQEDSAVYLCASESLITNEQFFGPGTRLTVL.

V is TRBV20-1 and J is TRBJ1-6, with TRBD1 matching over 7 bases. J gave up 0 bases and V 6 bases, and 5 bases lay outside the gene matches. This CDR3 has 15 residues. Germline lookup yields CDR1 DFQATT and CDR2 SNEGSKA (reference sequence). CDR3 sequence: CSARGTGSYNSPLHF. In DNA form, the CDR3 reads TGCAGTGCCAGGGGGACTGGCTCCTATAATTCACCCCTCCACTTT.

This clonotype appeared a few times. This chain uses TRBV5-1 with TRBJ2-1; TRBD2 matches at 12 bases. Looked up from germline, CDR1 is SGHRS and CDR2 is YFSETQ. With 4 bases clipped from V and 3 bases from J, the junction kept 8 bases outside the gene matches. The CDR3 is made up of 17 amino acids. The CDR3, as DNA: TGCGCCAGCAGCCCGGGGGGACTAGCGGGTTTCTACAATGAGCAGTTCTTC. Protein: CASSPGGLAGFYNEQFF.